This T cell receptor (beta chain) was sequenced in a study of response to subunit inactivated influenza vaccine. This clonotype was detected only a few times. Its antigen is as yet unknown. The study's findings and limits: It was the authors' suggestion that each seasonal influenza vaccination recruits few new T cells.

Deletions cut 0 bases from V and 1 base from J, with 11 bases between. Germline V lookup: CDR1 SQVTM, CDR2 ANQGSEA. This CDR3 has 15 residues. TCRdb independently ran MiXCR on the RT-PCR reads; one entry per CDR3 protein. The sample records 550,000 to 800,000 distinct CDR3 sequences, about a sixth being singletons. The V gene is TRBV29-1, the J gene TRBJ2-3; D is unresolved. The origin of this receptor is a man aged 45 to 65 who received an inactivated influenza vaccine. The sequencing used PBMCs from blood, collected approximately 12 days after vaccination. The CDR3 sequence: CSVEEGKDGTDTQYF. CDR3 sequence (DNA): TGCAGCGTTGAAGAAGGAAAGGACGGCACAGATACGCAGTATTTT.